This T cell receptor beta chain appears in the sequencing data of a study of blood T cell repertoires in COVID-19. Study information: T cells, B-cell-depleted T cells, or PBMCs supplied cDNA or gDNA.

V dropped 2 bases and J dropped 4; count of bases not matched to a gene: 9. The CDR3 sequence is 16 residues long. Germline V CDR1 and CDR2: SGDLS, YYNGEE. Generated by immunoSEQ multiplex PCR, the TCRdb table keeps only in-frame clones and is missing some. This table has over 85,000 clones, around 87% appearing once. The chain has TRBV9 and TRBJ1-3, with 7 bases aligning to TRBD1. The sequence derives from a human donor in a cohort sampled during active COVID-19. The sample comprised peripheral blood. The DNA of the CDR3 is TGTGCCAGCAGCGTTCACAGGGGTATTTCAGGAAACACCATATATTTT. Protein sequence: CASSVHRGISGNTIYF.